What follows are 20 T cell receptor beta chains derived from one specimen sequenced in a study of T cells in Graves' hyperthyroidism and ophthalmopathy. Amplification targeted TCR beta CDR3 regions from RNA transcripts. The HTBI primer set served for first-round RT-PCR of the TCR CDR3. MiXCR, applied by TCRdb to the multiplex PCR reads, yields one record per CDR3 protein. The sample carries some 770,000 distinct CDR3 sequences, about 15% recorded once. The sample consisted of blood. These receptors were obtained from a man in his late teens or twenties with Graves' hyperthyroidism.

The chain is built from TRBV19 and TRBJ2-7, with 8 bases lining up with TRBD2. J was trimmed by 1 base and V by 6 bases; bases with no gene match: 5. Germline CDR1 and CDR2: LNHDA and SQIVND (reference sequence). This CDR3 is 14 amino acids long. The CDR3, as DNA: TGTGCCAGTAGGGCAAGCGGGAGTTCCTACGAGCAGTACTTC. It codes for CASRASGSSYEQYF. The entire variable domain, with the rest obtained from reference TRBV19 and TRBJ2-7, is as follows: DGGITQSPKYLFRKEGQNVTLSCEQNLNHDAMYWYRQDPGQGLRLIYYSQIVNDFQKGDIAEGYSVSREKKESFPLTVTSAQKNPTAFYLCASRASGSSYEQYFGPGTRLTVT.

This clonotype was seen at least ten times. This sequence joins TRBV7-3 and TRBJ2-3; D gene ambiguous. V was shortened by 1 base and J by 4 bases, with 3 bases between the two germline ends. Germline V CDR1 and CDR2: SGHTA, FQGTGA. The CDR3 length is 12 residues. DNA for the CDR3: TGTGCCAGCAGCTTAAATGCAGATACGCAGTATTTT. This translates into CASSLNADTQYF.

CDR3 nucleotides: TGTGCCAGCGGACAGGGGGCTTGGGAAAAACTGTTTTTT. Translation: CASGQGAWEKLFF. This sequence joins TRBV25-1 and TRBJ1-4, with 11 nucleotides matching TRBD1. With 8 bases clipped from V and 8 bases from J, the junction kept 4 bases outside the gene matches. CDR1 MGHDK and CDR2 SYGVNS come from the germline V gene. The CDR3 runs 13 residues.

The table lists this clonotype with a few counts. The V and J genes are TRBV13 and TRBJ2-7, with 7 bases matching TRBD1. Germline values: CDR1 PRHDT, CDR2 FYEKMQ (reference sequence). CDR3 length equals 16 residues. V lost 4 bases to trimming and J lost 2 bases; unmatched junction nucleotides: 11. The CDR3, as DNA: TGTGCCAGCAGCTACCAGGGGGAGCTATTGGCCTACGAGCAGTACTTC. Protein product: CASSYQGELLAYEQYF.

This clonotype was recorded many times. The chain employs TRBV11-2 and TRBJ2-4; 11 bases line up with TRBD2. From germline, CDR1 is SGHAT and CDR2 FQNNGV. After removal of 5 bases from V and 14 bases from J, the junction contained 14 bases not matched to a gene. The CDR3 runs to 15 residues. The CDR3 bases are TGTGCCAGCAGCGGACCCGGGACTAGCGGAGTCGGGGAGTACTTC. Amino acids: CASSGPGTSGVGEYF.

The sample holds many counts of this clonotype. The chain uses TRBV30 and TRBJ2-2; D may match TRBD1 or TRBD2 (5 bases each). The germline V gene has CDR1 GTSNPN and CDR2 SVGIG (reference sequence). Deletions cut 4 bases from V and 4 bases from J, with 7 bases between. CDR3 length equals 12 residues. The CDR3, as DNA: TGTGCCTGGACGAGGGGCACCGGGGAGCTGTTTTTT. The encoded protein is CAWTRGTGELFF.

In its sample, this clonotype was seen a few times. The rearrangement uses TRBV7-3 and TRBJ2-7, with D possibly being TRBD2 (5 bases). Germline V lookup: CDR1 SGHTA, CDR2 FQGTGA. V lost 5 bases, J lost 7 bases, and 15 bases lay in between. The CDR3 runs to 13 residues. Here the CDR3 reads CASSKDPGGEQYF. CDR3 nucleotides: TGTGCCAGCAGCAAAGACCCGGGCGGGGAGCAGTACTTC. Using reference TRBV7-3 and TRBJ2-7 for the parts outside the CDR3, the full variable domain is GAGVSQTPSNKVTEKGKYVELRCDPISGHTALYWYRQSLGQGPEFLIYFQGTGAADDSGLPNDRFFAVRPEGSVSTLKIQRTERGDSAVYLCASSKDPGGEQYFGPGTRLTVT.

The V gene is TRBV24-1, the J gene TRBJ2-6, with 10 bases that match TRBD1. J was trimmed by 3 bases and V by 4 bases; bases with no gene match: 8. The germline CDR1 and CDR2 sequences are KGHDR and SFDVKD. The CDR3 has 18 residues. CDR3 in DNA: TGTGCCACCAGTGACGGGACAGGGGCCTGGGGTGGGGCCAACGTCCTGACTTTC. Protein: CATSDGTGAWGGANVLTF.

This clonotype came up a few times. The gene calls are TRBV5-4 and TRBJ2-5; D remains ambiguous. V was clipped by 0 bases and J by 5 bases, with 14 bases between them. Per germline, CDR1 SGHNT and CDR2 YYREEE (reference sequence). The CDR3 covers 15 residues. CDR3 protein: CASSLAERGGETQYF. CDR3 nucleotide sequence: TGTGCCAGCAGCTTGGCCGAACGCGGTGGGGAGACCCAGTACTTC. Drawing the rest from reference TRBV5-4 and TRBJ2-5, the complete variable domain is ETGVTQSPTHLIKTRGQQVTLRCSSQSGHNTVSWYQQALGQGPQFIFQYYREEENGRGNFPPRFSGLQFPNYSSELNVNALELDDSALYLCASSLAERGGETQYFGPGTRLLVL.

The chain combines TRBV6-1 with TRBJ2-5; 9 nucleotides agree with TRBD1. The CDR3 length is 13 residues. CDR1 MNHNS and CDR2 SASEGT come from the germline V gene. V was clipped by 8 bases and J by 5 bases; unmatched bases: 6. CDR3 nucleotide sequence: TGTGCCAGCGGACAGGGGCCATGGGAGACCCAGTACTTC. The encoded protein is CASGQGPWETQYF.

Ten or more counts support this clonotype. This chain connects TRBV2 to TRBJ2-7; TRBD2 aligns across 9 bases. This CDR3 is 14 amino acids long. The germline gives CDR1 SNHLY, CDR2 FYNNEI. The J segment lost 5 bases and the V segment lost 4 bases, leaving 6 bases of the junction unmatched. CDR3 residues: CASSGAGGPHEQYF. The CDR3 DNA follows: TGTGCCAGCAGTGGTGCGGGAGGGCCCCACGAGCAGTACTTC.

This clonotype was detected many times. The CDR3 DNA is TGTGCCAGCAGCTCCTACCTTTTCCGTGAGCAGTTCTTC. Residues: CASSSYLFREQFF. The chain carries TRBV7-2 and TRBJ2-1; D unclear. The ends were cut back, 4 bases at V and 9 bases at J, with 13 bases in the middle. The length of the CDR3 is 13 residues. Germline V CDR1 and CDR2: SGHTA, FQGNSA.

This clonotype came up many times. The chain couples TRBV7-2 to TRBJ1-5, with D uncertain. Trimming pared 5 bases from V and 2 bases from J, leaving 10 bases between. Germline values: CDR1 SGHTA, CDR2 FQGNSA. The CDR3 runs to 14 residues. The DNA of the CDR3 is TGTGCCAGCAGCCTTCTGGTAGGCAATCAGCCCCAGCATTTT. This codes for CASSLLVGNQPQHF.

At least ten counts were recorded for this clonotype. The CDR3 DNA reads TGTGCCAGCAGCCAACTTTCTTACAATGGCTACACCTTC. Translated, it gives CASSQLSYNGYTF. The chain has TRBV3-1 and TRBJ1-2, with D unresolved. V was trimmed by 2 bases and J by 6 bases, leaving 10 bases between them. The CDR3 sequence is 13 residues long. The germline V gene encodes CDR1 LGHDT and CDR2 YNNKEL (reference sequence).

Ten or more counts support this clonotype. The V gene is TRBV6-2 or TRBV6-3, the J gene TRBJ1-1, with D possibly matching TRBD1 (5 bases). Trimming removed 7 bases at V and 3 bases at J, with 18 bases between. CDR1 MNHEY and CDR2 SVGEGT come from the germline V gene. There are 15 residues in the CDR3. CDR3 region: CASTNGGRVDTEAFF. DNA of the CDR3: TGTGCCAGCACCAACGGGGGGAGAGTCGACACTGAAGCTTTCTTT.

This clonotype was seen many times. V and J are TRBV2 and TRBJ2-1; no definite D call. Looked up from germline, CDR1 is SNHLY and CDR2 is FYNNEI. The CDR3 loop spans 13 amino acids. V gave up 4 bases and J gave up 4 bases, with 8 bases separating them. DNA for the CDR3: TGTGCCAGCAGTGGAGACGGATACAATGAGCAGTTCTTC. This gives the protein CASSGDGYNEQFF.

Ten or more counts support this clonotype. The rearrangement joins TRBV2 to TRBJ1-5, with TRBD1 matching over 7 bases. J lost 11 bases, V lost 5 bases, and 3 bases had no gene match. The CDR3 spans 11 residues. The germline gives CDR1 SNHLY, CDR2 FYNNEI. This CDR3 is CASSLDRAQHF. CDR3 DNA: TGTGCCAGCAGTCTCGACAGGGCCCAGCATTTT.

Concerning this clonotype: A much more abundant neighbour one base away suggests this may be a read error. The chain joins TRBV2 to TRBJ1-1; possible D gene TRBD1, 6 bases. V was shortened by 8 bases and J by 3 bases, with 13 bases between the two germline ends. The CDR3 covers 13 residues. Per the germline V gene, CDR1 is SNHLY and CDR2 is FYNNEI. CDR3 amino acids: CASRDKEDTEAFF. In DNA, the CDR3 is TGTGCCAGCCGGGACAAGGAGGACACTGAAGCTTTCTTT.

This clonotype was found many times. The V gene is TRBV30, the J gene TRBJ2-7; 12 nucleotides match TRBD2. Per the germline V gene, CDR1 is GTSNPN and CDR2 is SVGIG (reference sequence). The V gene end was trimmed by 4 bases and the J gene end by 6 bases; junction bases not matched to a gene: 7. There are 14 residues in the CDR3. The DNA for the CDR3 is TGTGCCTGGAACCTAGCGGGAGGGGCCTCCGAGCAGTACTTC. Amino acid sequence: CAWNLAGGASEQYF.

At least ten counts were recorded for this clonotype. The rearrangement uses TRBV6-1 and TRBJ2-1, with a possible D match to TRBD2 (6 bases). Per the germline V gene, CDR1 is MNHNS and CDR2 is SASEGT. The CDR3 has 15 amino acids. V was cut by 0 bases and J by 7 bases, with 13 bases left in between. CDR3 in DNA: TGTGCCAGCAGTGAAGCCTGGAGACTAGATAATGAGCAGTTCTTC. Translation gives CASSEAWRLDNEQFF.